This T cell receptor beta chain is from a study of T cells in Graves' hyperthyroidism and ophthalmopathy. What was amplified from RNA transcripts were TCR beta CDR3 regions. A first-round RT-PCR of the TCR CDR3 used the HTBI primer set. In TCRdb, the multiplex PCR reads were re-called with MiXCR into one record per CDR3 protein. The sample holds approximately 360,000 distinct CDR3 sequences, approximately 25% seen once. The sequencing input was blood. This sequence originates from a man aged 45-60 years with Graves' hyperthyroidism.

The CDR3 bases are TGTGCCAGCAGCTTAACGTTTACTAACCGGATATACAATGAGCAGTTCTTC. This sequence encodes CASSLTFTNRIYNEQFF. The chain combines TRBV7-3 with TRBJ2-1; D is ambiguous. Germline CDR1 SGHTA, CDR2 FQGTGA. The CDR3 spans 17 residues. V lost 0 bases to trimming and J lost 4 bases, with 16 bases between them.